This TCR beta chain was recorded in a study of read filtering for tumor transcriptome and immune sequencing. Study-level information: Patients were 17 to 20 male and some 15 female, mean age roughly 68 years, range roughly 47 to 80. DNase treatment preceded whole-transcriptome library preparation. The study's findings and limits: Approximately 77% of IR-seq clonotypes had a single read, yet these held about 3.5% of reads. Compared with RNA-seq, IR-seq gave much higher clonotype depth and reliability.

Worth noting for this clonotype: Antigen unknown. At one boundary the junction diverges from the germline segment, which might be a read error.

This library used roughly 400 ng RNA and molecular barcoded adaptors spanning alpha/delta and beta/gamma chains. TCRdb re-analysed the reads in MiXCR, keeping a single row per CDR3 protein. The sample comprises about 57,000 distinct CDR3 sequences, less than 25% of which are singletons, and roughly 15% rests with the top ten. The CDR3 spans 14 residues. Germline V lookup: CDR1 KGHDR, CDR2 SFDVKD. The receptor's source is a donor over 35 with multiple myeloma. Sequencing used a population of CD138-negative cells sorted from bone marrow. This chain uses TRBV24-1 with TRBJ2-1, with 11 bases that match TRBD2. CDR3 residues: CATSFSGGGNERFF. Here the CDR3 DNA reads TGTGCCACCAGTTTTAGCGGGGGGGGGAATGAGCGGTTCTTC.